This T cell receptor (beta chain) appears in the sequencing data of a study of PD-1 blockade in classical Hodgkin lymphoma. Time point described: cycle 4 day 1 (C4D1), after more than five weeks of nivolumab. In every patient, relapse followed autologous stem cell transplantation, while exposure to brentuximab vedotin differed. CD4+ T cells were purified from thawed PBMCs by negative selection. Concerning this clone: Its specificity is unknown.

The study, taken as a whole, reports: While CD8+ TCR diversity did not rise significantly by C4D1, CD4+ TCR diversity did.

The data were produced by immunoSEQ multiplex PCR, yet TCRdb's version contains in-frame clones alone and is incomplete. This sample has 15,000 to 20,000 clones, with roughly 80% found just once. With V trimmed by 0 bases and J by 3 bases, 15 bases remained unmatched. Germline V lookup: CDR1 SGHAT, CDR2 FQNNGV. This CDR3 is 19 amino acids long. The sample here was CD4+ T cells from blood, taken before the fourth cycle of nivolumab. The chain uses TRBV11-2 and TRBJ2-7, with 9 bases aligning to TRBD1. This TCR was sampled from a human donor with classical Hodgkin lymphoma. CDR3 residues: CASSLDGDRVGHSDYEQYF. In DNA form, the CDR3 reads TGTGCCAGCAGCTTAGATGGGGACAGGGTGGGTCATTCGGACTACGAGCAGTACTTC.